These 12 T cell receptor beta chains were sequenced from one sample in a study of blood T cell repertoires in COVID-19. Generated by immunoSEQ multiplex PCR, the TCRdb table keeps only in-frame clones and is missing some. Of over 400,000 clones in the sample, roughly nine tenths were seen once. What was sequenced was PBMCs or T cells enriched from blood (not recorded which). These TCRs come from an older woman who had recovered from COVID-19.

This clone has just one count. This rearrangement joins TRBV7-2 to TRBJ2-3, with 9 bases identical to TRBD1. Trimming cost V 4 bases and J 3 bases; bases outside gene matches: 11. Germline assignment: CDR1 SGHTA and CDR2 FQGNSA. The CDR3 totals 17 residues. The CDR3 coding sequence is TGTGCCAGCAGCTCATTGCCGGGACAGGGCAGAACAGATACGCAGTATTTT. Its protein is CASSSLPGQGRTDTQYF.

V and J are TRBV19 and TRBJ1-5; the match to TRBD1 covers 10 bases. From germline, CDR1 is LNHDA and CDR2 SQIVND (reference sequence). The V segment lost 4 bases and the J segment 2 bases; nucleotides outside the gene matches: 5. The CDR3 totals 16 residues. The CDR3 nucleotides read TGTGCCAGTAGTAGAAGGACAGGGGGGGGCAATCAGCCCCAGCATTTT. Its protein is CASSRRTGGGNQPQHF. The full variable domain, its missing parts supplied by reference TRBV19 and TRBJ1-5, is DGGITQSPKYLFRKEGQNVTLSCEQNLNHDAMYWYRQDPGQGLRLIYYSQIVNDFQKGDIAEGYSVSREKKESFPLTVTSAQKNPTAFYLCASSRRTGGGNQPQHFGDGTRLSIL.

The chain joins TRBV19 to TRBJ2-1, with D possibly being TRBD2 (5 bases). The CDR3 contains 13 residues. The V and J ends lost 7 bases and 2 bases respectively, with 9 bases between them. Germline CDR1 LNHDA, CDR2 SQIVND (reference sequence). CDR3 protein: CASKEDPYNEQFF. The CDR3 DNA sequence: TGTGCCAGTAAGGAGGATCCCTACAATGAGCAGTTCTTC.

The gene calls are TRBV7-9 and TRBJ1-1; D is unresolved. The germline gives CDR1 SEHNR, CDR2 FQNEAQ (reference sequence). The CDR3 covers 15 residues. V was trimmed by 4 bases and J by 1 base, leaving 13 bases between them. The CDR3 bases are TGTGCCAGCAGCTCCCCTTTACGGTGGAACACTGAAGCTTTCTTT. Translated: CASSSPLRWNTEAFF.

This sequence joins TRBV30 and TRBJ2-1, with a possible D match to TRBD2 (5 bases). Germline-derived CDR1 and CDR2 are GTSNPN and SVGIG (reference sequence). With 3 bases removed from V and 8 bases from J, the gap between germline ends came to 17 bases. CDR3 length: 14 amino acids. DNA for the CDR3: TGTGCCTGGAGCGAAACCGGGGTGGTCCATGAGCAGTTCTTC. Protein product: CAWSETGVVHEQFF.

The chain employs TRBV9 and TRBJ2-1; 7 bases map to TRBD2. CDR3 length equals 16 residues. Losses at the gene ends were 4 bases for V and 4 bases for J; bases not matched to a gene: 11. CDR1 and CDR2 from the germline V gene are SGDLS and YYNGEE. As DNA, the CDR3 is TGTGCCAGCAGCCCAACGAGCGGGAATAGTTACAATGAGCAGTTCTTC. The encoded protein is CASSPTSGNSYNEQFF.

V is TRBV10-3 and J is TRBJ2-3; 10 nucleotides match TRBD2. Trimming took 6 bases from V and 6 from J; bases not matched to a gene: 6. Germline values: CDR1 ENHRY, CDR2 SYGVKD. The CDR3 has 14 amino acids. The CDR3, as DNA: TGTGCCATCAGGAGGGCAGCGGGGGGGGATACGCAGTATTTT. Translation: CAIRRAAGGDTQYF.

J is TRBJ2-1 and V is TRBV6-5, with 12 bases identical to TRBD1. With 5 bases clipped from V and 8 bases from J, the junction kept 7 bases outside the gene matches. The CDR3 consists of 15 residues. Germline V gene lookup returns CDR1 MNHEY and CDR2 SVGAGI. For the CDR3, the DNA is TGTGCCAGCAGTCCCGGGACAGGGGGCGAGGATGAGCAGTTCTTC. This gives the protein CASSPGTGGEDEQFF.

The gene calls are TRBV4-1 and TRBJ2-5; TRBD1 might be the D (7 bases). In germline, CDR1 is MGHRA, CDR2 YSYEKL. Trimming stripped 11 bases from V and 5 bases from J, with 36 bases between. The CDR3 loop spans 19 amino acids. Here the CDR3 reads CAAAQGDLAGGPGPETQYF. The CDR3 coding sequence is TGCGCCGCAGCCCAGGGGGACCTGGCCGGGGGCCCGGGACCTGAGACCCAGTACTTC.

This chain links TRBV15 with TRBJ1-2, with TRBD1 matching 10 bases. Per germline, CDR1 LNHNV and CDR2 YYDKDF (reference sequence). The CDR3 loop spans 16 amino acids. The J segment lost 7 bases and the V segment lost 0 bases, leaving 8 bases of the junction unmatched. This CDR3 reads CATSRDRQGARAGYTF. The CDR3 DNA reads as TGTGCCACCAGCAGAGATCGACAGGGGGCAAGGGCTGGCTACACCTTC.

The chain is built from TRBV5-4 and TRBJ1-2; the match to TRBD1 covers 10 bases. Per germline, CDR1 SGHNT and CDR2 YYREEE (reference sequence). This CDR3 has 15 amino acids. V trimming: 3 bases; J trimming: 8 bases; junction bases outside the gene matches: 10. CDR3 DNA: TGTGCCAGCAGCTCGACAGGGGGCGAAACAGGCGGCTACACCTTC. This translates into CASSSTGGETGGYTF.

The rearrangement uses TRBV5-8 and TRBJ2-3; D is perhaps TRBD2 (6 bases). Per germline, CDR1 SGHTS and CDR2 YDEGEE. Trimming stripped 4 bases from V and 2 bases from J, with 17 bases between. This CDR3 has 16 residues. The CDR3 DNA is TGTGCCAGCAGCCGGGGACTCTACACTTTCACAGATACGCAGTATTTT. It yields the protein CASSRGLYTFTDTQYF.